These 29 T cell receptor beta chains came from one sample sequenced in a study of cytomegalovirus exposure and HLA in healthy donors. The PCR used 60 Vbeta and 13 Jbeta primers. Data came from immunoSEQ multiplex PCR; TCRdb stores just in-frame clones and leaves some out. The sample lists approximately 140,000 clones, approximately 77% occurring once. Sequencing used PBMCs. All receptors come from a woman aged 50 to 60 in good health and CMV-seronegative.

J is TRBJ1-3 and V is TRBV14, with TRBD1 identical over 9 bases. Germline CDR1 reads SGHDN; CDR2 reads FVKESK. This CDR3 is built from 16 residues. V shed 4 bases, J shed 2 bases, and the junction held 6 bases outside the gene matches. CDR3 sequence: CASSPPGQGTGNTIYF. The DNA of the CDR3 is TGTGCCAGCAGCCCACCGGGACAGGGAACTGGAAACACCATATATTTT.

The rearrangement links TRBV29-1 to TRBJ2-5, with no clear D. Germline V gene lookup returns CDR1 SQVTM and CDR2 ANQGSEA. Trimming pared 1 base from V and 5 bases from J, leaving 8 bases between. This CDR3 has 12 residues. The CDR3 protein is CSVEAVRETQYF. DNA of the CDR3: TGCAGCGTTGAAGCGGTGAGGGAGACCCAGTACTTC. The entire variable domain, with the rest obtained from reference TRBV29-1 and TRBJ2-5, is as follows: SAVISQKPSRDICQRGTSLTIQCQVDSQVTMMFWYRQQPGQSLTLIATANQGSEATYESGFVIDKFPISRPNLTFSTLTVSNMSPEDSSIYLCSVEAVRETQYFGPGTRLLVL.

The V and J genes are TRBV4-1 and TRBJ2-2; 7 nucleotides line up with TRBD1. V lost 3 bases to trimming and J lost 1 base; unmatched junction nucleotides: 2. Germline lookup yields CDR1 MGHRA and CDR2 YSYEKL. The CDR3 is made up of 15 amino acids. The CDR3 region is CASSHRTGNTGELFF. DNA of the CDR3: TGCGCCAGCAGCCACCGGACAGGGAACACCGGGGAGCTGTTTTTT.

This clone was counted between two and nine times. The CDR3 sequence: CASWGETLNEKLFF. In DNA form, the CDR3 reads TGTGCCAGCTGGGGGGAGACTCTTAATGAAAAACTGTTTTTT. The J gene is TRBJ1-4, the V gene TRBV6-1, with a weak D call TRBD1 (5 bases). The V gene's germline CDR1 is MNHNS and CDR2 SASEGT. The CDR3 is 14 residues long. V gave up 8 bases and J gave up 4 bases, with 14 bases separating them.

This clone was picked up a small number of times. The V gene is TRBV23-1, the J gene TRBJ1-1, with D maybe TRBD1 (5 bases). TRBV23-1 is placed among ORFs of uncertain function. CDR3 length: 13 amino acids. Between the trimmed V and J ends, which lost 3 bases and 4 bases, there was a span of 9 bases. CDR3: CASSHGRGTEAFF. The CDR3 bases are TGCGCCAGCAGTCACGGTAGGGGCACTGAAGCTTTCTTT.

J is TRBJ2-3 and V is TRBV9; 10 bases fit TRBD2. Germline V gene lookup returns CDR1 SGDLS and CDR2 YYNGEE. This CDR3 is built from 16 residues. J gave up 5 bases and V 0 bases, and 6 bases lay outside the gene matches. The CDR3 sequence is CASSVVPSGGLDTQYF. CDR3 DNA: TGTGCCAGCAGCGTAGTGCCTAGCGGGGGATTAGATACGCAGTATTTT.

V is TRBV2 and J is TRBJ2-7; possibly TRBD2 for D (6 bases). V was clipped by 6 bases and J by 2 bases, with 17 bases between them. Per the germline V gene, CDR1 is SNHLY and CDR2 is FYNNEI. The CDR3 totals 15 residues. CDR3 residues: CASRPGAGVAYEQYF. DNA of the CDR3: TGTGCCAGCAGGCCGGGAGCAGGCGTTGCCTACGAGCAGTACTTC.

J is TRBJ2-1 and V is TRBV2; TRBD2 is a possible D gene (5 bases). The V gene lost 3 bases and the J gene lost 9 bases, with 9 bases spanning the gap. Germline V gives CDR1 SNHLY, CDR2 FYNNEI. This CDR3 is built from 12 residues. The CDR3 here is CASSDEGSEQFF. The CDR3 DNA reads TGTGCCAGCAGTGATGAGGGAAGTGAGCAGTTCTTC.

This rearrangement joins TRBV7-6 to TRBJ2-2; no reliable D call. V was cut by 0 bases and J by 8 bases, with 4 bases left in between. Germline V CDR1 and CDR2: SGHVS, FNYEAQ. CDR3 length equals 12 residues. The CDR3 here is CASSLASGELFF. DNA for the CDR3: TGTGCCAGCAGCTTAGCGTCAGGGGAGCTGTTTTTT. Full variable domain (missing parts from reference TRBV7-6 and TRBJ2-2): GAGVSQSPRYKVTKRGQDVALRCDPISGHVSLYWYRQALGQGPEFLTYFNYEAQQDKSGLPNDRFSAERPEGSISTLTIQRTEQRDSAMYRCASSLASGELFFGEGSRLTVL.

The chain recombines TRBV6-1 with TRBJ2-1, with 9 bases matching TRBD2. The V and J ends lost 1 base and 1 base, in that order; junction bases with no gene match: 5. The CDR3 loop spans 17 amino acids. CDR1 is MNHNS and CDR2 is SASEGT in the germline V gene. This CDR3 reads CASSEVASGVSYNEQFF. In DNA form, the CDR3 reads TGTGCCAGCAGTGAAGTGGCTAGCGGGGTGTCCTACAATGAGCAGTTCTTC.

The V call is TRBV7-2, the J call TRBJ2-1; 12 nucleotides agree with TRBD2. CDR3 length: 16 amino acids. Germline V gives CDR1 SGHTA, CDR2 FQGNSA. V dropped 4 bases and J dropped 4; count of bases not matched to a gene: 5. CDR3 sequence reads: CASSSSSGGAYNEQFF. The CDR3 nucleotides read TGTGCCAGCAGCTCTTCTAGCGGGGGGGCGTACAATGAGCAGTTCTTC.

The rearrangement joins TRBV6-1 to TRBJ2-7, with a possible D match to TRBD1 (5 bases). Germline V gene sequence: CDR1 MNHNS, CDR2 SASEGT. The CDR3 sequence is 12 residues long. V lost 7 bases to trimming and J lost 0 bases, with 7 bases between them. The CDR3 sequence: CASKDISYEQYF. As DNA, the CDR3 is TGTGCCAGCAAGGACATCTCCTACGAGCAGTACTTC.

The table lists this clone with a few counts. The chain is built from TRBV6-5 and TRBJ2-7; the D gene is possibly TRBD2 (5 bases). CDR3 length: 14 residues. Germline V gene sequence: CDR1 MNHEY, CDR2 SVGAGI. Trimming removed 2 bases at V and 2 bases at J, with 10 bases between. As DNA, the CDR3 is TGTGCCAGCAGTTACGGTGGGGAGACCTACGAGCAGTACTTC. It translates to CASSYGGETYEQYF.

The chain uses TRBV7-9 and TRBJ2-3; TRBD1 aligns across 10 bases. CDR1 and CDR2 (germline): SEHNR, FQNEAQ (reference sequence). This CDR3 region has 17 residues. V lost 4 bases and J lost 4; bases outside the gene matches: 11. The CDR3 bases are TGTGCCAGCAGCTGGATCCGGGACAGGGGACCGGCAGATACGCAGTATTTT. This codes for CASSWIRDRGPADTQYF.

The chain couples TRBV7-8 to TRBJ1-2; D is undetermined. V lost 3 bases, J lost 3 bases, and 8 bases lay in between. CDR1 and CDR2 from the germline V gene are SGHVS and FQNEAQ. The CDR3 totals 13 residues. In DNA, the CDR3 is TGTGCCAGCAGCTTGGGTGGGCACTATGGCTACACCTTC. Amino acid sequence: CASSLGGHYGYTF.

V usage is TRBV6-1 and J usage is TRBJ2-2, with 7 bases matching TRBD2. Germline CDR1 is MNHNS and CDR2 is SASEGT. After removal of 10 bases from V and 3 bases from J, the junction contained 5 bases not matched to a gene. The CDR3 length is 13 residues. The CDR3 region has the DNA TGTGCCACTTGGGGGGGGTACACCGGGGAGCTGTTTTTT. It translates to CATWGGYTGELFF.

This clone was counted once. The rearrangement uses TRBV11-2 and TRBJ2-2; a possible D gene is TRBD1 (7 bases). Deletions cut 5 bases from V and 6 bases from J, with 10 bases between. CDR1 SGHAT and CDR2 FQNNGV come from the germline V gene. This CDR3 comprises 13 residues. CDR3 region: CASSDREAGELFF. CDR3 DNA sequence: TGTGCCAGCAGCGACAGGGAGGCCGGGGAGCTGTTTTTT.

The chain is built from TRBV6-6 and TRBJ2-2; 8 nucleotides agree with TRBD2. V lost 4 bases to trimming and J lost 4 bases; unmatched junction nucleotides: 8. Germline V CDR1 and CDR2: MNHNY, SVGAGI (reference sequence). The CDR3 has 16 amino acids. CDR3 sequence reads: CASSSTGLGVTGELFF. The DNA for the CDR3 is TGTGCCAGCAGTTCCACGGGACTAGGGGTCACCGGGGAGCTGTTTTTT.

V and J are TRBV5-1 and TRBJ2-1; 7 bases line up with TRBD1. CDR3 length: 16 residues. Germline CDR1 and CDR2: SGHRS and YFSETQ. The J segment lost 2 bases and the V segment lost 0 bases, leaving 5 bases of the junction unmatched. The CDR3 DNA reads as TGCGCCAGCAGCTTGGATATCGGGACAGCCTACAATGAGCAGTTCTTC. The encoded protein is CASSLDIGTAYNEQFF.

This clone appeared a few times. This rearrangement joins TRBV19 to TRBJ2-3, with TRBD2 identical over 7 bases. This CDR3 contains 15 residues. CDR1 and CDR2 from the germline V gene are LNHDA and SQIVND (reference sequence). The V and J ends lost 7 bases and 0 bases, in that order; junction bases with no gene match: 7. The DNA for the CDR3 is TGTGCCAGTACCGCCGGGGGGACCAGCACAGATACGCAGTATTTT. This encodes CASTAGGTSTDTQYF. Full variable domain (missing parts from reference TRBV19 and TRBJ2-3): DGGITQSPKYLFRKEGQNVTLSCEQNLNHDAMYWYRQDPGQGLRLIYYSQIVNDFQKGDIAEGYSVSREKKESFPLTVTSAQKNPTAFYLCASTAGGTSTDTQYFGPGTRLTVL.

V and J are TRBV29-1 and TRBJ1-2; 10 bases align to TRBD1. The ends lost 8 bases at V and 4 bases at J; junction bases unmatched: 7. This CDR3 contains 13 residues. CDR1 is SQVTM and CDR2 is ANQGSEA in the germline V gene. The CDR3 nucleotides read TGCAGCACCCGGGACAGGGGAAGCTATGGCTACACCTTC. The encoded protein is CSTRDRGSYGYTF.

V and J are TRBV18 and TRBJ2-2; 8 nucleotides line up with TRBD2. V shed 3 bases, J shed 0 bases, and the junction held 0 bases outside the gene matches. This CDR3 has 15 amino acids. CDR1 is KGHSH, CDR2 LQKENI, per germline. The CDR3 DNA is TGTGCCAGCTCACCTAGCGGGGCGAACACCGGGGAGCTGTTTTTT. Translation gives CASSPSGANTGELFF. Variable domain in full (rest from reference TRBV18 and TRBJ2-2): NAGVMQNPRHLVRRRGQEARLRCSPMKGHSHVYWYRQLPEEGLKFMVYLQKENIIDESGMPKERFSAEFPKEGPSILRIQQVVRGDSAAYFCASSPSGANTGELFFGEGSRLTVL.

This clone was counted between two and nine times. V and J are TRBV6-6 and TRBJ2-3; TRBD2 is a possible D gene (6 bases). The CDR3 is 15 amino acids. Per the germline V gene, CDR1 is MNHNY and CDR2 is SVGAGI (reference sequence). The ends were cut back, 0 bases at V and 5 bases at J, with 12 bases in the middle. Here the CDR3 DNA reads TGTGCCAGCAGTTACTCGGAAGGGCGGGGAGATACGCAGTATTTT. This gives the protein CASSYSEGRGDTQYF.

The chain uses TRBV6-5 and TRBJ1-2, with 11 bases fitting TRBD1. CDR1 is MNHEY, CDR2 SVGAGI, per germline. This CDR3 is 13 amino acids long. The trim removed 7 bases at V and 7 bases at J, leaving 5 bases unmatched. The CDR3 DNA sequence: TGTGCCAGCACTAGGACAGGGGGCTTTGGCTACACCTTC. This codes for CASTRTGGFGYTF.

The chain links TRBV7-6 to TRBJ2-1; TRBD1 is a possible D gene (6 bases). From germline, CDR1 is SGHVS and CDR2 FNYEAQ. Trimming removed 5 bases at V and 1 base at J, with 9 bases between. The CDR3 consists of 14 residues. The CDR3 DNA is TGTGCCAGCAGCCTAGGACAGTCCTACAATGAGCAGTTCTTC. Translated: CASSLGQSYNEQFF.

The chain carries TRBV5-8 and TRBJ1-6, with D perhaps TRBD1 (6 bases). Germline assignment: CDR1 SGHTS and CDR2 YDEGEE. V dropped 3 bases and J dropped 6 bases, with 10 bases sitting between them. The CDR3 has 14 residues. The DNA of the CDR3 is TGTGCCAGCAGCTCTCCAGGGGCTAATTCACCCCTCCACTTT. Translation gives CASSSPGANSPLHF. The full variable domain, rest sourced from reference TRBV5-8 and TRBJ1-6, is EAGVTQSPTHLIKTRGQQATLRCSPISGHTSVYWYQQALGLGLQFLLWYDEGEERNRGNFPPRFSGRQFPNYSSELNVNALELEDSALYLCASSSPGANSPLHFGNGTRLTVT.

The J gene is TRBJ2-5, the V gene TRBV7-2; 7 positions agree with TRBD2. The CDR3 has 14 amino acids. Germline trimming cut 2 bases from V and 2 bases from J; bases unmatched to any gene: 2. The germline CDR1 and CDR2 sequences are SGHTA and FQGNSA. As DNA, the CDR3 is TGTGCCAGCAGCTTACGGACTAGACAAGAGACCCAGTACTTC. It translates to CASSLRTRQETQYF.

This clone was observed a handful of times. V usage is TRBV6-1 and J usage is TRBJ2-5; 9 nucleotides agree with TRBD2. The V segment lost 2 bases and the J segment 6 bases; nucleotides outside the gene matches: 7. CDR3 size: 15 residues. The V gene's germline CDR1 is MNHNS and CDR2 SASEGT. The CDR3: CASSERIAGVQTQYF. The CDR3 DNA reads TGTGCCAGCAGTGAAAGAATAGCGGGGGTCCAGACCCAGTACTTC.

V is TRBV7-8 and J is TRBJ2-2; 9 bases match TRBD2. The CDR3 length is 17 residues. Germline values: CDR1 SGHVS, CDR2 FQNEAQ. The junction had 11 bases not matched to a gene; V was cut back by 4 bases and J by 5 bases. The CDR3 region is CASSSQAGGVVTGELFF. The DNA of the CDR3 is TGTGCCAGCAGCTCCCAAGCGGGGGGTGTAGTTACCGGGGAGCTGTTTTTT.